These 25 T cell receptor beta chains were all obtained from the same sample, sequenced in a study of T cell responses to AZD1222 COVID-19 vaccine. The assay was immunoSEQ multiplex PCR, and TCRdb's table has in-frame clones only and misses some. The table has 100,000 or so clones, approximately 81% seen once; the top ten hold 15% to 20%. The sample in question was peripheral blood, obtained on day 0 of AZD1222 vaccination. The receptors shown here come from an adult in good health.

V and J are TRBV6-5 and TRBJ2-7; possible D gene TRBD2, 5 bases. Looked up from germline, CDR1 is MNHEY and CDR2 is SVGAGI. Trimming took 2 bases from V and 4 from J, leaving 6 bases between them. This CDR3 has 12 residues. The CDR3 protein is CASSYEGYEQYF. CDR3 DNA: TGTGCCAGCAGTTACGAGGGATACGAGCAGTACTTC.

CDR3 DNA: TGTGCCAGCAGCCAAGTGGCAGGGGGGAACTATGGCTACACCTTC. It encodes CASSQVAGGNYGYTF. V gene TRBV3-1 (or the pseudogene TRBV3-2) combines with J gene TRBJ1-2, with 7 bases identical to TRBD1. V was clipped by 1 base and J by 2 bases; unmatched bases: 4. The CDR3 contains 15 residues. Germline values: CDR1 LGHDT, CDR2 YNNKEL (reference sequence).

This sequence joins TRBV7-2 and TRBJ2-1; TRBD1 agrees at 10 bases. CDR1 and CDR2 (germline): SGHTA, FQGNSA. This CDR3 is 15 amino acids long. The V and J ends lost 5 bases and 6 bases, in that order; junction bases with no gene match: 7. This CDR3 reads CASSGGTGAFNEQFF. The CDR3 nucleotides are TGTGCCAGCAGCGGGGGGACAGGGGCGTTCAATGAGCAGTTCTTC.

The chain has TRBV27 and TRBJ1-5, with a tentative D call TRBD1 (5 bases). The CDR3 runs 14 residues. Germline CDR1 and CDR2: MNHEY and SMNVEV (reference sequence). Deletions cut 5 bases from V and 0 bases from J, with 8 bases between. The CDR3 coding sequence is TGTGCCAGCAGTCCAGGGTATAGCAATCAGCCCCAGCATTTT. Translating it yields CASSPGYSNQPQHF.

The V call is TRBV6-2 or TRBV6-3, the J call TRBJ1-2, with 8 bases that match TRBD1. With 2 bases clipped from V and 5 bases from J, the junction kept 4 bases outside the gene matches. Germline V gene lookup returns CDR1 MNHEY and CDR2 SVGEGT. The CDR3 sequence is 14 residues long. The DNA for the CDR3 is TGTGCCAGCAGTTACGCAGGGGGCGTATATGGCTACACCTTC. It translates to CASSYAGGVYGYTF.

The chain links TRBV3-1 (or the pseudogene TRBV3-2) to TRBJ1-2; D perhaps matches TRBD1 (6 bases). The germline V and J ends were trimmed by 4 bases and 8 bases, with 14 bases remaining between them. The CDR3 is 13 residues long. Germline assignment: CDR1 LGHDT and CDR2 YNNKEL (reference sequence). The CDR3 loop is CASSLQGGSGYTF. CDR3 bases: TGTGCCAGCAGCCTACAGGGAGGGAGCGGCTACACCTTC.

V usage is TRBV7-9 and J usage is TRBJ2-2; possibly TRBD1 for D (7 bases). The V gene's germline CDR1 is SEHNR and CDR2 FQNEAQ (reference sequence). The CDR3 is 15 residues long. The V end was cut by 5 bases, the J end by 4 bases, with 14 bases between. CDR3 protein: CASSHRQGGTGELFF. CDR3 sequence (DNA): TGTGCCAGCAGCCACCGACAGGGAGGCACCGGGGAGCTGTTTTTT.

The chain is built from TRBV5-1 and TRBJ1-6; D uncertain. The V gene lost 0 bases and the J gene lost 5 bases, with 9 bases spanning the gap. This CDR3 comprises 15 residues. CDR1 and CDR2 (germline): SGHRS, YFSETQ. The CDR3 nucleotides read TGCGCCAGCAGCTTGGATGGTAACAATAATTCACCCCTCCACTTT. Translating it yields CASSLDGNNNSPLHF.

The rearrangement links TRBV28 to TRBJ1-4, with TRBD1 as a possible D gene (6 bases). Germline-derived CDR1 and CDR2 are MDHEN and SYDVKM. The CDR3 spans 16 residues. Trimming took 5 bases from V and 8 from J, leaving 21 bases between them. The chain's CDR3 is CASSGVTGTTFEKLFF. The CDR3 region has the DNA TGTGCCAGCAGTGGAGTAACCGGGACAACCTTCGAAAAACTGTTTTTT.

The rearrangement joins TRBV11-3 to TRBJ1-2; the match to TRBD1 covers 7 bases. The CDR3 totals 15 residues. The ends lost 5 bases at V and 1 base at J; junction bases unmatched: 7. The V gene's germline CDR1 is SGHNT and CDR2 YENEEA. CDR3 nucleotide sequence: TGTGCCAGCAGCCCGGGACAGTTTGATAACTATGGCTACACCTTC. It translates to CASSPGQFDNYGYTF.

The chain is built from TRBV6-5 and TRBJ1-4; 9 bases are shared with TRBD1. V lost 6 bases to trimming and J lost 8 bases; unmatched junction nucleotides: 7. The germline V gene has CDR1 MNHEY and CDR2 SVGAGI. The CDR3 consists of 14 residues. In DNA form, the CDR3 reads TGTGCCAGCAGCCCGGGACAGGGAAAAGAAAAACTGTTTTTT. It yields the protein CASSPGQGKEKLFF.

The V call is TRBV19, the J call TRBJ2-5; D gene unclear. The germline CDR1 and CDR2 sequences are LNHDA and SQIVND (reference sequence). This CDR3 has 14 amino acids. V lost 5 bases to trimming and J lost 5 bases, with 15 bases between them. The chain's CDR3 is CASSLGRSLETQYF. The CDR3 nucleotides read TGTGCCAGTAGTCTAGGACGCTCCTTGGAGACCCAGTACTTC.

This clone was observed once. The rearrangement uses TRBV10-1 and TRBJ2-3; D is unresolved. Germline loops: CDR1 WNHNN, CDR2 SYGVQD (reference sequence). The CDR3 extends over 14 amino acids. The germline V and J ends were trimmed by 6 bases and 0 bases, with 10 bases remaining between them. CDR3 in DNA: TGCGCCAGCAGCCCTTCAAGGAGCACAGATACGCAGTATTTT. Encoded protein: CASSPSRSTDTQYF.

The rearrangement uses TRBV6-5 and TRBJ1-4; D might be TRBD1 (5 bases). The V end lost 6 bases, the J end lost 4 bases, and 15 bases lay between the germline ends. The CDR3 is 15 amino acids. In germline, CDR1 is MNHEY, CDR2 SVGAGI. The CDR3, as DNA: TGTGCCAGCAGACGCCGGGACGTTAATAATGAAAAACTGTTTTTT. It encodes CASRRRDVNNEKLFF.

The chain carries TRBV11-2 and TRBJ2-7; D unclear. Germline V lookup: CDR1 SGHAT, CDR2 FQNNGV. The V end was cut by 2 bases, the J end by 4 bases, with 12 bases between. This CDR3 spans 14 amino acids. The CDR3 spells CASSLSIDRYEQYV. The CDR3 DNA reads TGTGCCAGCAGCTTAAGTATAGACCGATACGAGCAGTACGTC.

The chain is built from TRBV7-6 and TRBJ1-3; no firm D call. Germline CDR1 is SGHVS and CDR2 is FNYEAQ. The CDR3 covers 15 residues. Deletions cut 1 base from V and 2 bases from J, with 9 bases between. The CDR3 spells CASSLVNSPGNTIYF. Here the CDR3 DNA reads TGTGCCAGCAGCTTAGTCAACAGCCCTGGAAACACCATATATTTT.

This sequence joins TRBV28 and TRBJ2-5; no clear D. CDR1 is MDHEN, CDR2 SYDVKM, per germline. The CDR3 covers 11 residues. V was cut by 5 bases and J by 2 bases, with 3 bases left in between. For the CDR3, the DNA is TGTGCCAGCAGTCTTCAAGAGACCCAGTACTTC. Protein: CASSLQETQYF.

The V call is TRBV6-5, the J call TRBJ1-4, with 7 bases that match TRBD1. V was pared by 5 bases and J by 5 bases, with 5 bases of the junction left unmatched. Germline CDR1 is MNHEY and CDR2 is SVGAGI. The length of the CDR3 is 14 residues. CDR3 nucleotide sequence: TGTGCCAGCAGTACCGGGACAGAGAATGAAAAACTGTTTTTT. This codes for CASSTGTENEKLFF.

This clone was observed a single time. The CDR3 coding sequence is TGTGCCAGCAGGACAGTAATGAACACTGAAGCTTTCTTT. Translation gives CASRTVMNTEAFF. V gene TRBV12-3 or TRBV12-4 combines with J gene TRBJ1-1; weak D call: TRBD1 (5 bases). The CDR3 consists of 13 residues. V was pared by 6 bases and J by 0 bases, with 8 bases between.

This rearrangement joins TRBV10-2 to TRBJ1-6; no clear D. Deletions cut 2 bases from V and 8 bases from J, with 13 bases between. There are 15 residues in the CDR3. CDR1 and CDR2 (germline): WSHSY, SAAADI. The DNA for the CDR3 is TGCGCCAGCAGTGAGCCCCGTGGTCGGTATTCACCCCTCCACTTT. It yields the protein CASSEPRGRYSPLHF.

The chain carries TRBV5-4 and TRBJ2-7; tentatively, D is TRBD1 or TRBD2 (5 bases each). The CDR3 runs 14 residues. Trimming pared 0 bases from V and 6 bases from J, leaving 13 bases between. CDR1 and CDR2 (germline): SGHNT, YYREEE (reference sequence). The CDR3 nucleotides read TGTGCCAGCAGCTTGGAAGGGACGGCTCGCGAGCAGTACTTC. Translation: CASSLEGTAREQYF.

The chain links TRBV19 to TRBJ1-5; D is possibly TRBD1 (5 bases). The CDR3 is made up of 14 amino acids. Germline CDR1 reads LNHDA; CDR2 reads SQIVND (reference sequence). Deletions cut 2 bases from V and 3 bases from J, with 8 bases between. CDR3 sequence: CASSIPGNNQPQHF. The CDR3 DNA reads as TGTGCCAGTAGTATACCAGGGAACAATCAGCCCCAGCATTTT.

J is TRBJ2-1 and V is TRBV11-3; TRBD2 is a possible D gene (5 bases). Germline V gene sequence: CDR1 SGHNT, CDR2 YENEEA. This CDR3 region has 15 residues. The V end lost 5 bases, the J end lost 10 bases, and 21 bases lay between the germline ends. The CDR3 region has the DNA TGTGCCAGCAGCCTCTTGCCGCGGGCCTACAGAGAGCAGTTCTTC. Amino acid sequence: CASSLLPRAYREQFF. Variable domain in full (rest from reference TRBV11-3 and TRBJ2-1): EAGVVQSPRYKIIEKKQPVAFWCNPISGHNTLYWYLQNLGQGPELLIRYENEEAVDDSQLPKDRFSAERLKGVDSTLKIQPAELGDSAVYLCASSLLPRAYREQFFGPGTRLTVL.

The CDR3 bases are TGCAGTGCGGAAAGAGCAGATACGCAGTATTTT. It codes for CSAERADTQYF. The chain recombines TRBV20-1 with TRBJ2-3; D not resolved. V lost 6 bases to trimming and J lost 4 bases, with 8 bases between them. Germline CDR1 reads DFQATT; CDR2 reads SNEGSKA (reference sequence). CDR3 length: 11 residues.

The chain couples TRBV19 to TRBJ1-6; D possibly corresponds to TRBD1 (6 bases). The CDR3 extends over 16 amino acids. Per the germline V gene, CDR1 is LNHDA and CDR2 is SQIVND (reference sequence). Trimming removed 4 bases at V and 7 bases at J, with 17 bases between. Here the CDR3 reads CASSREDSEGNSPLHF. The CDR3 bases are TGTGCCAGTAGTAGGGAGGACAGCGAGGGGAATTCACCCCTCCACTTT.